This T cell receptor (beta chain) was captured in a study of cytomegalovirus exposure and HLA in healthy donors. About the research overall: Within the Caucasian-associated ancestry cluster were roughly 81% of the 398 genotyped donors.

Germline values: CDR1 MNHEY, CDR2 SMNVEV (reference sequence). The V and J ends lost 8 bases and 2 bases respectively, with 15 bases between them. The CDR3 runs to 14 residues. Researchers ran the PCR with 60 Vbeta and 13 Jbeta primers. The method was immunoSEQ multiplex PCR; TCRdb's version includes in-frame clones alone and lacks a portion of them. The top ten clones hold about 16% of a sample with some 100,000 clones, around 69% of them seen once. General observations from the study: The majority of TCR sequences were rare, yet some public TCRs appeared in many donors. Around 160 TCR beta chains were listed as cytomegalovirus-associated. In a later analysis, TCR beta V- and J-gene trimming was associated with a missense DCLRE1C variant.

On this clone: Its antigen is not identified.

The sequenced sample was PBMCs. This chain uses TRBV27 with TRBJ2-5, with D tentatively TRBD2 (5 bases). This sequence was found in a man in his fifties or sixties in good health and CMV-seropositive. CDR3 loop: CASALGLAQETQYF. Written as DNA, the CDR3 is TGTGCCAGCGCCCTAGGCCTAGCTCAAGAGACCCAGTACTTC.